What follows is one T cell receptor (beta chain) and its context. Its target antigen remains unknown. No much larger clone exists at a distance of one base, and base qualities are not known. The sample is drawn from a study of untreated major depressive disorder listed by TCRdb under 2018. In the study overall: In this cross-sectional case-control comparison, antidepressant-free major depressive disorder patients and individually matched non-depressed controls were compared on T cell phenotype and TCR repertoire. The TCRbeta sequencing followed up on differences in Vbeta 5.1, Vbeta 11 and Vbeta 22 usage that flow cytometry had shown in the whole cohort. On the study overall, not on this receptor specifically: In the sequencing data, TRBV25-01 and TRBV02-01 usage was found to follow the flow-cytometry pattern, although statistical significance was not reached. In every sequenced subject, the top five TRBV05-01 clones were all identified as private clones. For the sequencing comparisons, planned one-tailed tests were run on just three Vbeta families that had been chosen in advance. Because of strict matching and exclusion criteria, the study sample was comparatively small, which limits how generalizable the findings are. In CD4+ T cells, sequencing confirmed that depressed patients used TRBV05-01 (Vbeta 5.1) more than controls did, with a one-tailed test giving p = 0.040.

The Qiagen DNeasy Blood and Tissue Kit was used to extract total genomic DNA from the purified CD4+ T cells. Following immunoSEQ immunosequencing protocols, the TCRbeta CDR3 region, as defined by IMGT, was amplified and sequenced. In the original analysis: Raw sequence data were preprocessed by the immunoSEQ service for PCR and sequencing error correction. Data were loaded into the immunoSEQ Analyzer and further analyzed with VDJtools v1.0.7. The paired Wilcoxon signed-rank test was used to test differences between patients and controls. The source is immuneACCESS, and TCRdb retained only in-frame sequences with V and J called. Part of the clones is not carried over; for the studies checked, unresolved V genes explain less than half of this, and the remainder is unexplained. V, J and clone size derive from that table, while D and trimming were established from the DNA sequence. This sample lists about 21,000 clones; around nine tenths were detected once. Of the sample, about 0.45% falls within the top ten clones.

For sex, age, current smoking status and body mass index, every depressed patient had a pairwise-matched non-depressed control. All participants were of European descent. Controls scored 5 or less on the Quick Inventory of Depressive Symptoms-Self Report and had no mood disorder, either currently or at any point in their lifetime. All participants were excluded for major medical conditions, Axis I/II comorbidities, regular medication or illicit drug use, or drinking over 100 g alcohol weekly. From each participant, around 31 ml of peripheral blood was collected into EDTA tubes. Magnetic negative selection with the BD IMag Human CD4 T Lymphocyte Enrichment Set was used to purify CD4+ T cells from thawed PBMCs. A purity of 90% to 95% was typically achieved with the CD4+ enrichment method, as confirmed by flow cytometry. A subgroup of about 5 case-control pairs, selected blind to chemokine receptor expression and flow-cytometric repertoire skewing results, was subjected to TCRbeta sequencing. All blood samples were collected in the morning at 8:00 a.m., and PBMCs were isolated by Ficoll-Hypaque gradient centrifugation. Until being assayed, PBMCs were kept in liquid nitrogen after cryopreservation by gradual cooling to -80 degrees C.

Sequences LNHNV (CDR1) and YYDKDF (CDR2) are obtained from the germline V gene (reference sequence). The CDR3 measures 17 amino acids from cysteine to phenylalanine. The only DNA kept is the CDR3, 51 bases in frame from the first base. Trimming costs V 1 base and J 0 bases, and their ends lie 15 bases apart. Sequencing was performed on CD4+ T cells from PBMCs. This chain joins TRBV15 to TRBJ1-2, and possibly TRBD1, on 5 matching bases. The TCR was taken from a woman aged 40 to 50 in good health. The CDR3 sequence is CATSRGYGIGANYGYTF. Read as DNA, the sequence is TGTGCCACCAGCAGAGGTTATGGGATAGGGGCTAACTATGGCTACACCTTC.